These T cell receptor beta chains were read from a single sample in a study of graft-versus-host responses after intestinal transplantation. The table came from immunoSEQ multiplex PCR; TCRdb's copy has only in-frame clones and leaves some out. Among more than 50,000 clones, under 95% were seen once, and the ten largest hold over 4.5%. Specimen: PBMCs, collected approximately 660 days after intestinal transplant. The receptors come from a human patient who received an intestinal transplant, so some T cells may come from the graft donor. Both conserved end residues are part of each CDR3. Each record gives: J gene, CDR3 length, clone size, V gene, D gene, CDR3 DNA, CDR3 protein. A D gene is named only where the DNA matches it firmly. Size tells how often a clone was seen (once, few, many) or the class of an expanded clone, and some rows leave it out.

j_call: TRBJ2-5; cdr3_length: 12; clone_size: .; v_call: TRBV7-9; d_call: .; cdr3_nt: TGTGCCAGCAGCTTATCCGCCGAGACCCAGTACTTC; cdr3_aa: CASSLSAETQYF
j_call: TRBJ2-2; cdr3_length: 14; clone_size: .; v_call: TRBV2; d_call: .; cdr3_nt: TGTGCCAGCCGAAGAGCCGGGGTCGCCGGGGAGCTGTTTTTT; cdr3_aa: CASRRAGVAGELFF
j_call: TRBJ2-5; cdr3_length: 14; clone_size: .; v_call: TRBV7-6; d_call: TRBD1; cdr3_nt: TGTGCCAGCAGCTCGACAGGGGTGGGAGAGACCCAGTACTTC; cdr3_aa: CASSSTGVGETQYF
j_call: TRBJ1-5; cdr3_length: 14; clone_size: .; v_call: TRBV5-6; d_call: .; cdr3_nt: TGTGCCAGCAGCTTAAACAGGGTGTCTCAGCCCCAGCATTTT; cdr3_aa: CASSLNRVSQPQHF
j_call: TRBJ2-5; cdr3_length: 14; clone_size: .; v_call: TRBV5-1; d_call: .; cdr3_nt: TGCGCCAGCAGCTTGGGGTTTAACCAAGAGACCCAGTACTTC; cdr3_aa: CASSLGFNQETQYF
j_call: TRBJ2-6; cdr3_length: 16; clone_size: .; v_call: TRBV25-1; d_call: .; cdr3_nt: TGTGCCAGCAGTGACTCGCGGAACTCTGGGGCCAACGTCCTGACTTTC; cdr3_aa: CASSDSRNSGANVLTF
j_call: TRBJ2-1; cdr3_length: 13; clone_size: .; v_call: TRBV9; d_call: .; cdr3_nt: TGTGCCAGCAGCGCAACTAGCTTCAATGAGCAGTTCTTC; cdr3_aa: CASSATSFNEQFF
j_call: TRBJ2-1; cdr3_length: 17; clone_size: .; v_call: TRBV13; d_call: .; cdr3_nt: TGTGCCAGCAGCTTAACAAGATGGCTTAGCTCCTACAATGAGCAGTTCTTC; cdr3_aa: CASSLTRWLSSYNEQFF
j_call: TRBJ2-5; cdr3_length: 11; clone_size: .; v_call: TRBV10-2; d_call: TRBD2; cdr3_nt: TGCGCCAGCATTTTAGCGGGGTACCAGTACTTC; cdr3_aa: CASILAGYQYF
j_call: TRBJ2-1; cdr3_length: 14; clone_size: .; v_call: TRBV19; d_call: TRBD2; cdr3_nt: TGTGCCAGTAGTATGCTAGCGGGGGGGAATGAGCAGTTCTTC; cdr3_aa: CASSMLAGGNEQFF
j_call: TRBJ1-2; cdr3_length: 12; clone_size: .; v_call: TRBV19; d_call: .; cdr3_nt: TGTGCCAGTTATACAGGGAATAATGGCTACACCTTC; cdr3_aa: CASYTGNNGYTF
j_call: TRBJ2-2; cdr3_length: 15; clone_size: .; v_call: TRBV7-3; d_call: TRBD2; cdr3_nt: TGTGCCAGCAGCCCAGGACTAGCGGGGACCGGGGAGCTGTTTTTT; cdr3_aa: CASSPGLAGTGELFF
j_call: TRBJ2-1; cdr3_length: 15; clone_size: .; v_call: TRBV18; d_call: .; cdr3_nt: TGTGCCAGCTCACCGACCGGGGGAGCTGTCAATGAGCAGTTCTTC; cdr3_aa: CASSPTGGAVNEQFF
j_call: TRBJ2-7; cdr3_length: 15; clone_size: .; v_call: TRBV11-3; d_call: .; cdr3_nt: TGTGCCAGCAGCCGCGGGGCCTGGGGGCCCTACGAGCAGTACTTC; cdr3_aa: CASSRGAWGPYEQYF
j_call: TRBJ2-2; cdr3_length: 12; clone_size: few; v_call: TRBV9; d_call: .; cdr3_nt: TGTGCCAGCAGCGTACAGGACGGGGAGCTGTTTTTT; cdr3_aa: CASSVQDGELFF
j_call: TRBJ2-1; cdr3_length: 16; clone_size: once; v_call: TRBV11-2; d_call: .; cdr3_nt: TGTGCCAGCAGTACCCCCAGGGGTTCCTCCTACAATGAGCAGTTCTTC; cdr3_aa: CASSTPRGSSYNEQFF
j_call: TRBJ1-1; cdr3_length: 11; clone_size: .; v_call: TRBV5-1; d_call: .; cdr3_nt: TGCGCCAGCAGCCAGGACAGTGAAGCTTTCTTT; cdr3_aa: CASSQDSEAFF
j_call: TRBJ2-6; cdr3_length: 15; clone_size: .; v_call: TRBV5-4; d_call: .; cdr3_nt: TGTGCCAGCAGCTTGGACAGTTCTGGGGCCAACGTCCTGACTTTC; cdr3_aa: CASSLDSSGANVLTF
j_call: TRBJ2-1; cdr3_length: 13; clone_size: .; v_call: TRBV19; d_call: TRBD2; cdr3_nt: TGTGCCAGTAGTAGCGGGGGGTACAATGAGCAGTTCTTC; cdr3_aa: CASSSGGYNEQFF
j_call: TRBJ1-2; cdr3_length: 15; clone_size: .; v_call: TRBV6-5; d_call: .; cdr3_nt: TGTGCCAGCAGTTCCTACCCGCCTGTGGACTATGGCTACACCTTC; cdr3_aa: CASSSYPPVDYGYTF
j_call: TRBJ2-1; cdr3_length: 11; clone_size: .; v_call: TRBV6-1; d_call: .; cdr3_nt: TGTGCCAGCAGCGGAATCGTAGAGCAGTTCTTC; cdr3_aa: CASSGIVEQFF
j_call: TRBJ1-6; cdr3_length: 15; clone_size: .; v_call: TRBV5-8; d_call: .; cdr3_nt: TGTGCCACAACGGGGGGAGTGACGGGGGTTTCACCCCTCCACTTT; cdr3_aa: CATTGGVTGVSPLHF
j_call: TRBJ2-1; cdr3_length: 13; clone_size: .; v_call: TRBV7-6; d_call: .; cdr3_nt: TGTGCCAGCAGCTTTGGGGTACAAAATGAGCAGTTCTTC; cdr3_aa: CASSFGVQNEQFF
j_call: TRBJ2-1; cdr3_length: 16; clone_size: .; v_call: TRBV7-8; d_call: TRBD2; cdr3_nt: TGTGCCAGCAGCTTCCCGACTAGCGGTTACTACAATGAGCAGTTCTTC; cdr3_aa: CASSFPTSGYYNEQFF
j_call: TRBJ1-2; cdr3_length: 14; clone_size: .; v_call: TRBV25-1; d_call: .; cdr3_nt: TGTGCCAGCAGGAAGTCGGGGAGGGACTATGGCTACACCTTC; cdr3_aa: CASRKSGRDYGYTF
j_call: TRBJ2-5; cdr3_length: 13; clone_size: .; v_call: TRBV10-2; d_call: .; cdr3_nt: TGCGCCAGCGGCCCACCCGGGGCGGAGACCCAGTACTTC; cdr3_aa: CASGPPGAETQYF
j_call: TRBJ2-6; cdr3_length: 15; clone_size: .; v_call: TRBV19; d_call: TRBD2; cdr3_nt: TGTGCCAGTAAAAGCGGGGGGGCTGGGGCCAACGTCCTGACTTTC; cdr3_aa: CASKSGGAGANVLTF
j_call: TRBJ2-3; cdr3_length: 14; clone_size: .; v_call: TRBV11-3; d_call: TRBD2; cdr3_nt: TGTGCCAGCAGCTTGCGCGGGGGTTATGATACGCAGTATTTT; cdr3_aa: CASSLRGGYDTQYF
j_call: TRBJ1-1; cdr3_length: 12; clone_size: once; v_call: TRBV7-9; d_call: .; cdr3_nt: TGTGCCAGCAGCTTAGAGGGCCCTGAAGCTTTCTTT; cdr3_aa: CASSLEGPEAFF
j_call: TRBJ2-2; cdr3_length: 17; clone_size: .; v_call: TRBV27; d_call: .; cdr3_nt: TGTGCCAGCAGTTTTTCTTCGGGCGGGGGCGCGGGCGGGGAGCTGTTTTTT; cdr3_aa: CASSFSSGGGAGGELFF